This passage covers 11 T cell receptor beta chains from one sample sequenced in a study of CD8 T cells in Susac syndrome. Random hexamers served to reverse transcribe roughly 0.45 to 1 ug RNA. TCRdb independently ran MiXCR on the immunoSEQ multiplex PCR reads; one entry per CDR3 protein. The sample has about 300,000 distinct CDR3 sequences; 89% are singletons. Sequenced: CD8+ T cells from PBMCs. These receptors originate from a human donor with multiple sclerosis.

The chain recombines TRBV7-8 with TRBJ2-3, with D unresolved. V lost 2 bases and J lost 4, with 4 bases in between. Germline assignment: CDR1 SGHVS and CDR2 FQNEAQ. This CDR3 spans 12 amino acids. CDR3 DNA sequence: TGTGCCAGCAGCTTATATCCAGATACGCAGTATTTT. It codes for CASSLYPDTQYF.

J is TRBJ1-1 and V is TRBV21-1. TRBV21-1 is flagged as a pseudogene. CDR3 length equals 16 residues. Here the CDR3 reads CASSKEIARPNTEAFF. Here the CDR3 DNA reads TGTGCCAGCAGCAAAGAAATTGCAAGGCCGAACACTGAAGCTTTCTTT.

V gene TRBV19 combines with J gene TRBJ2-1, with TRBD1 matching 7 bases. There are 14 residues in the CDR3. Trimming took 3 bases from V and 4 from J; bases not matched to a gene: 3. Germline assignment: CDR1 LNHDA and CDR2 SQIVND (reference sequence). In nucleotides, the CDR3 is TGTGCCAGTAGTATCAAGACAGGGTACAATGAGCAGTTCTTC. Translated: CASSIKTGYNEQFF.

The sample holds one count of this clonotype. The chain couples TRBV5-6 to TRBJ1-4, with a possible D match to TRBD1 (5 bases). Deletions cut 4 bases from V and 5 bases from J, with 18 bases between. The CDR3 extends over 16 amino acids. The germline V gene has CDR1 SGHDT and CDR2 YYEEEE. This CDR3 is CASSTTARVENEKLFF. The CDR3 region has the DNA TGTGCCAGCAGCACGACAGCAAGGGTGGAGAATGAAAAACTGTTTTTT.

The V call is TRBV6-6, the J call TRBJ2-2, with D tentatively TRBD2 (6 bases). CDR3 length: 14 residues. Germline assignment: CDR1 MNHNY and CDR2 SVGAGI (reference sequence). Trimming left V 2 bases short and J 5 bases short, with 9 bases between. As DNA, the CDR3 is TGTGCCAGCAGTTACGCTCGGGGGACCGGGGAGCTGTTTTTT. This translates into CASSYARGTGELFF.

J is TRBJ1-2 and V is TRBV29-1; D is unresolved. The germline V gene encodes CDR1 SQVTM and CDR2 ANQGSEA. The CDR3 runs 14 residues. The V end lost 4 bases, the J end lost 3 bases, and 15 bases lay between the germline ends. CDR3: CSVGGPDTYYGYTF. As DNA, the CDR3 is TGCAGCGTTGGAGGTCCCGACACTTACTATGGCTACACCTTC.

The genes are TRBV7-8 and TRBJ1-1; unclear D gene. V was shortened by 5 bases and J by 0 bases, with 13 bases between the two germline ends. Germline V CDR1 and CDR2: SGHVS, FQNEAQ. The CDR3 sequence is 15 residues long. The CDR3 DNA is TGTGCCAGCAGCCCCGGGTCGTATTTGAACACTGAAGCTTTCTTT. It specifies CASSPGSYLNTEAFF.

The V call is TRBV24-1, the J call TRBJ2-1; TRBD1 matches at 8 bases. Germline V gene lookup returns CDR1 KGHDR and CDR2 SFDVKD. After removal of 4 bases from V and 3 bases from J, the junction contained 4 bases not matched to a gene. CDR3 length: 15 amino acids. The CDR3: CATSDQDRDYNEQFF. CDR3 in DNA: TGTGCCACCAGTGACCAGGACAGGGACTACAATGAGCAGTTCTTC.

The chain uses TRBV20-1 and TRBJ1-5, with D possibly matching TRBD1 (5 bases). Germline V gene data show CDR1 as DFQATT and CDR2 as SNEGSKA (reference sequence). Trimming removed 3 bases from V and 2 bases from J, with 11 bases in between. The CDR3 runs to 14 residues. The CDR3 region has the DNA TGCAGTGCTAGGCGGGGCATGGGCAATCAGCCCCAGCATTTT. It specifies CSARRGMGNQPQHF.

The chain couples TRBV6-1 to TRBJ1-5; 7 nucleotides agree with TRBD1. This CDR3 has 17 amino acids. Losses at the gene ends were 3 bases for V and 0 bases for J; bases not matched to a gene: 8. The germline V gene has CDR1 MNHNS and CDR2 SASEGT. The CDR3 DNA is TGTGCCAGCAGTGACACAGGGGACGGGGATAGCAATCAGCCCCAGCATTTT. Protein product: CASSDTGDGDSNQPQHF.

V usage is TRBV11-1 and J usage is TRBJ2-6, with 8 positions matching TRBD2. CDR1 is SGHAT, CDR2 FQDESV, per germline (reference sequence). After removal of 0 bases from V and 3 bases from J, the junction contained 13 bases not matched to a gene. CDR3 size: 20 residues. CDR3 region: CASSLASASGPHGGANVLTF. In nucleotides, the CDR3 is TGTGCCAGCAGCTTAGCGTCGGCTAGCGGGCCCCATGGTGGGGCCAACGTCCTGACTTTC. Full variable domain (remainder filled in from reference TRBV11-1 and TRBJ2-6): EAEVAQSPRYKITEKSQAVAFWCDPISGHATLYWYRQILGQGPELLVQFQDESVVDDSQLPKDRFSAERLKGVDSTLKIQPAELGDSAMYLCASSLASASGPHGGANVLTFGAGSRLTVL.